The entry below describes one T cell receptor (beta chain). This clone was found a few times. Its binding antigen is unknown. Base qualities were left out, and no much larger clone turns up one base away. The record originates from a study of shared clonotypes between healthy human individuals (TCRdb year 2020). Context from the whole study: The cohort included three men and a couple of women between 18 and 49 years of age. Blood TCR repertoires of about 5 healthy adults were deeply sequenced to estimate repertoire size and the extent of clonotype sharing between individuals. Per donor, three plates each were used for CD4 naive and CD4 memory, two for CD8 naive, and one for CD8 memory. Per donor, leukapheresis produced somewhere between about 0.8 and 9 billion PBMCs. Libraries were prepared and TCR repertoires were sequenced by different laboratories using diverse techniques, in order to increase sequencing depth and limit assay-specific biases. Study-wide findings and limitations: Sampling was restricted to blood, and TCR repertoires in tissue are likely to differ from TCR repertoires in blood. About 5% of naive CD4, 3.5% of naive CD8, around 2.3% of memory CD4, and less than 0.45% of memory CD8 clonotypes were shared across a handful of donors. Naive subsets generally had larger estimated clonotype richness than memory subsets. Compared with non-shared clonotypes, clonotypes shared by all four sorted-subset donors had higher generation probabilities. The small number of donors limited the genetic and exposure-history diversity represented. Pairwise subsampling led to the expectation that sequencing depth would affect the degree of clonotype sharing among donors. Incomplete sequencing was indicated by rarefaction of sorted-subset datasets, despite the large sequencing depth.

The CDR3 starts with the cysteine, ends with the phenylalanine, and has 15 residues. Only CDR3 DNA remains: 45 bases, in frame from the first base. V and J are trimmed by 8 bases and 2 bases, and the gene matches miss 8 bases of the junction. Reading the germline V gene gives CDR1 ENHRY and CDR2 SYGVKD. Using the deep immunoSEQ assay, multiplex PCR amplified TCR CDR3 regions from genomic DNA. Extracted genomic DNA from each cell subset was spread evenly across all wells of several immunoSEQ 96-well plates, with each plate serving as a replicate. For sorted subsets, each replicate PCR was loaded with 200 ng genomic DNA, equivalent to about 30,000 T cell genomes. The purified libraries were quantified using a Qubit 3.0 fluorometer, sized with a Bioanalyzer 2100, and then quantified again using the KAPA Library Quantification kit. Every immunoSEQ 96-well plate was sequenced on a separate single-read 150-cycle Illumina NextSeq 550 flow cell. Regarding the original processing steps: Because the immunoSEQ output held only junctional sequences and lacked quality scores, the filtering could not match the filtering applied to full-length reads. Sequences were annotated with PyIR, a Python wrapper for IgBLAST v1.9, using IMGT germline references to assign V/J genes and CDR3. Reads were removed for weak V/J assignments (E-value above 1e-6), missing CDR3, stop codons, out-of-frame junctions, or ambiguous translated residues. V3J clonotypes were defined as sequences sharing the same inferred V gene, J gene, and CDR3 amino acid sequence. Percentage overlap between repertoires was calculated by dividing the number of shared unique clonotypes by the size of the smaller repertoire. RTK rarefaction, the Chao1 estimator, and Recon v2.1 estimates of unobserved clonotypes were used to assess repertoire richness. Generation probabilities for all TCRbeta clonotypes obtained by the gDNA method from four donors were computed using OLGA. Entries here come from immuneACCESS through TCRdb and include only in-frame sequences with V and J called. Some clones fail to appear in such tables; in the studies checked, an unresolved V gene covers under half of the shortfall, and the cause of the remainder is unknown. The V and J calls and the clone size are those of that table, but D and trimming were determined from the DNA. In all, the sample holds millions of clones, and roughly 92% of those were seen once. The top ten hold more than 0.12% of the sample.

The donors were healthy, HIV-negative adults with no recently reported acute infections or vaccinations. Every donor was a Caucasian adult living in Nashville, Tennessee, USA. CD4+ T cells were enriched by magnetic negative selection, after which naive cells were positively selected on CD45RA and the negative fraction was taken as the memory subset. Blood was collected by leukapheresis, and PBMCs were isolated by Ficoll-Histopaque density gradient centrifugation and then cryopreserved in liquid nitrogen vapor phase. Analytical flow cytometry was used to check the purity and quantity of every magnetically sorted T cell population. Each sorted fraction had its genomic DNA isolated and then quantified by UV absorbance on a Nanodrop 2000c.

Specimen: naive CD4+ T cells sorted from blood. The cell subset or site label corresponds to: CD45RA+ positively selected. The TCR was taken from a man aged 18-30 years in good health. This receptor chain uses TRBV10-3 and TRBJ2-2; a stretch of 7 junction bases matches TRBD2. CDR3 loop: CAIGGSGSNTGELFF. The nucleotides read TGTGCCATCGGCGGGAGTGGTTCTAACACCGGGGAGCTGTTTTTT.